This T cell receptor beta chain emerged from a study of beta chain features in type 1 diabetes (dated by TCRdb to the late 2010s). A note on the overall study: Mean age, gender distribution, total cell number and subset yield were not different between patients and healthy donors. A total of roughly 99,000,000 sorted cells were examined across all samples, and the number of cells per subset was strongly correlated with RNA yield. In the study, recently diagnosed type 1 diabetes patients and matched healthy donors were compared on the TCRB repertoires of their sorted circulating CD4+ T cell subsets. Regulatory and stem cell-like memory subsets were isolated from only 8 patients and roughly 8 healthy donors, whereas naive and central memory subsets came from all 30 or so donors. General study outcomes and caveats: Type 1 diabetes patients showed a moderate but significant shortening of TCRB CDR3 length in all four CD4+ subsets. PCR might favor shorter templates, but patient and control samples were amplified and corrected together, so any skew would affect both groups equally. Because cDNA was sequenced instead of genomic DNA, highly expressing activated cells could be over-represented, though the groups showed no difference in activation or CD3 levels. Because the HLA sub-analyses included only small numbers of individuals, any influence of HLA type on TCRB rearrangement was left unresolved. Patients with type 1 diabetes made fewer insertions and deleted more nucleotides at VDJ recombination sites, implying thymic rearrangement abnormalities. The naive, central memory and regulatory TCRB repertoires appeared to resemble one another more closely among patients than among healthy donors.

The CDR3 runs 15 amino acids, cysteine and phenylalanine included. CDR3 DNA only is kept here, 45 bases in frame from base 1. The germline V gene (reference sequence) gives CDR1 as SEHNR and CDR2 as FQNEAQ. Trimming costs V 5 bases and J 5 bases, and their ends lie 15 bases apart. Each donor gave one peripheral blood draw, averaging roughly 0.11 L, which was collected into heparinised tubes. Naive, central memory, regulatory and stem cell-like memory CD4+ T cells were sorted on a BD FACSAria II using a panel including CD45RO, CCR7, CD25, CD127, CD95 and CD27. Every sorted population had a purity above 95%. PBMCs were isolated right away by Lymphoprep density gradient centrifugation and were stained directly, without culture. Samples were stained and sorted in pairs, with one healthy donor and one patient per experiment, so that batch effects were minimized. All of the isolated RNA was reverse transcribed with the High Capacity cDNA Reverse Transcription Kit, so expressed TCRB transcripts were sequenced. Naive, central memory and regulatory T cell samples underwent deep immunoSEQ sequencing, averaging approximately 3.3 million total reads per sample. Sorted cells were lysed in RLT buffer, and RNA was extracted using DNase-treated RNeasy Micro or Mini kits according to cell number. Each cell subset was processed on its own to prevent cross-contamination, while patient and healthy donor samples were processed together. The immunoSEQ multiplex PCR was used to amplify TCRB sequences from cDNA, yielding 87-bp fragments that span the CDR3 region. The amplicons were sequenced using the Illumina HiSeq platform. On the study's bioinformatics: PCR bias was computationally corrected using synthetic template baselines, reads within Hamming distance 2 were collapsed, and singletons that could not be merged were discarded. Reads were aligned to IMGT to assign V, D and J genes, CDR3 length, and insertions or deletions at six rearrangement sites. Within each subset, clonotype counts were normalized to sorted cell number, after which true diversity and Gini coefficients were computed with the tcR R package. The overlap coefficient, calculated on TCRB nucleotide sequences, was used to quantify repertoire sharing. TCRdb's version of the immuneACCESS table is confined to in-frame rearrangements and falls short of the full clone set. An unresolved V gene accounts for under half of the shortfall where checked; the remainder is of unknown origin. The V and J calls and the clone size are those of that table, but D and trimming were determined from the DNA. Counted in this sample were 200,000 to 250,000 clones; less than 35% of them appeared once. More than 3% of the sample goes to the ten largest clones.

There are a few counts of this clone. What this receptor recognizes is not known. Base qualities are not at hand, and no much larger clone is one base apart. The chain links TRBV7-9 with TRBJ1-4; the D gene identity is not certain. Sequencing input: central memory CD4+ T cells from blood. The sequence came from a man aged 25-45 years in good health. For the CDR3, the sequence is CASSLYRLTNEKLFF. The nucleotide sequence reads as follows: TGTGCCAGCAGCCTGTACAGACTTACAAATGAAAAACTGTTTTTT.